These T cell receptor beta chains were read from a single sample in a study of blood T cells in healthy people across ages. One entry per CDR3 protein, called by TCRdb with MiXCR from the 5' RACE reads. This sample carries roughly 800,000 distinct CDR3 sequences, roughly 35% of them seen once, and the ten largest clones take about an eighth. Sequencing was performed on blood. The receptor set was obtained from a man younger than 30 in good health. Both conserved end residues are part of each CDR3. Each record gives: D gene, V gene, CDR3 protein. The D gene is left open where the match is weak.

d_gene: TRBD1
v_gene: TRBV28
CDR3aa: CASSRPGQGAGGNTIYF

d_gene: NA
v_gene: TRBV20-1
CDR3aa: CSARLGTNKEQFF

d_gene: NA
v_gene: TRBV5-1
CDR3aa: CASSNPGGTFTDTQYF

d_gene: TRBD2
v_gene: TRBV12-3/TRBV12-4
CDR3aa: CASSPLQTSGVRNEQFF

d_gene: NA
v_gene: TRBV3-1
CDR3aa: CASSQEGITKNIQYF

d_gene: NA
v_gene: TRBV9
CDR3aa: CASSFRPGEAQYF

d_gene: TRBD1
v_gene: TRBV20-1
CDR3aa: CSARGVGQGADYEQYF

d_gene: NA
v_gene: TRBV29-1
CDR3aa: CSVRAGNYGYTF

d_gene: NA
v_gene: TRBV5-1
CDR3aa: CASSLTQGLYEQYF

d_gene: TRBD1
v_gene: TRBV12-3/TRBV12-4
CDR3aa: CASSEATGGAGSPLHF

d_gene: NA
v_gene: TRBV4-3
CDR3aa: CASSQDLLYTQYF

d_gene: NA
v_gene: TRBV9
CDR3aa: CASSVGASRTDNEQYF

d_gene: TRBD1
v_gene: TRBV20-1
CDR3aa: CSANGQGANYGYTF

d_gene: NA
v_gene: TRBV20-1
CDR3aa: CSAREPSGGDTEAFF

d_gene: NA
v_gene: TRBV5-1
CDR3aa: CASTLGDEQFF

d_gene: NA
v_gene: TRBV6-5
CDR3aa: CASSYLHNLGQYNEQFF